The 28 T cell receptor beta chains reported below all come from one sample, sequenced in a study of read filtering for tumor transcriptome and immune sequencing. From around 440 ng of RNA, a library with molecular barcoded alpha/delta and beta/gamma adaptors was made. One entry per CDR3 protein results from TCRdb running MiXCR on the reads. The sample lists approximately 93,000 distinct CDR3 sequences, roughly 21% seen once, with 11% in the top ten. Source material: a population of CD138-negative cells sorted from bone marrow. The source of these receptors is a donor at least 40 years old with multiple myeloma.

This clonotype was detected only a few times. The chain is built from TRBV7-3 and TRBJ2-3; no clear D. This CDR3 has 13 residues. Germline assignment: CDR1 SGHTA and CDR2 FQGTGA. Trimming stripped 6 bases from V and 1 base from J, with 8 bases between. The CDR3 DNA reads TGTGCCAGCAGGTCTCGAGGCACAGATACGCAGTATTTT. It codes for CASRSRGTDTQYF.

This clonotype came up many times. The chain has TRBV18 and TRBJ2-6; no definite D call. The V end lost 2 bases, the J end lost 2 bases, and 10 bases lay between the germline ends. Germline CDR1 and CDR2: KGHSH and LQKENI. This CDR3 region has 16 residues. The CDR3 sequence is CASSPTTTPGANVLTF. DNA of the CDR3: TGTGCCAGCTCACCAACAACCACACCTGGGGCCAACGTCCTGACTTTC.

This clonotype was counted at least ten times. The CDR3 DNA is TGCAGCGGGGCCCAGGGGACAGGGAACACTGAAGCTTTCTTT. It translates to CSGAQGTGNTEAFF. The V and J genes are TRBV29-1 and TRBJ1-1; 8 bases agree with TRBD1. The CDR3 has 14 amino acids. J was trimmed by 1 base and V by 7 bases; bases with no gene match: 8. Germline V gene data show CDR1 as SQVTM and CDR2 as ANQGSEA.

This clonotype was recorded many times. V gene TRBV29-1 combines with J gene TRBJ1-1; TRBD1 is a possible D gene (5 bases). The germline V and J ends were trimmed by 7 bases and 1 base, with 13 bases remaining between them. This CDR3 spans 13 amino acids. Germline values: CDR1 SQVTM, CDR2 ANQGSEA. This chain's CDR3 is CSARVGGNTEAFF. DNA of the CDR3: TGCAGCGCCCGGGTTGGGGGGAACACTGAAGCTTTCTTT.

This clonotype was counted at least ten times. J is TRBJ2-3 and V is TRBV6-1; no firm D call. The V end lost 6 bases, the J end lost 2 bases, and 6 bases lay between the germline ends. The CDR3 runs 12 residues. Germline-derived CDR1 and CDR2 are MNHNS and SASEGT. CDR3: CASRSPTDTQYF. The CDR3 region has the DNA TGTGCCAGCAGGTCTCCCACAGATACGCAGTATTTT.

This clonotype was recorded a few times. The chain carries TRBV7-2 and TRBJ2-2, with D tentatively TRBD2 (5 bases). The V gene's germline CDR1 is SGHTA and CDR2 FQGNSA. V was cut by 3 bases and J by 5 bases, with 13 bases left in between. The CDR3 consists of 15 residues. Written as DNA, the CDR3 is TGTGCCAGCAGCTTCGTTACCGGGGTGACCGGGGAGCTGTTTTTT. Translated: CASSFVTGVTGELFF.

The chain couples TRBV29-1 to TRBJ2-7, with 11 bases aligning to TRBD1. Trimming cost V 5 bases and J 7 bases; bases outside gene matches: 7. The V gene's germline CDR1 is SQVTM and CDR2 ANQGSEA. This CDR3 is built from 13 residues. CDR3: CSVRTGGMSEQYF. CDR3 nucleotides: TGCAGCGTTCGGACAGGGGGCATGAGTGAGCAGTACTTC.

This CDR3 is CASSFFGTTDTQHF. The CDR3 DNA reads as TGTGCCAGCAGTTTCTTTGGGACAACAGATACGCAGCATTTT. The chain couples TRBV12-3 or TRBV12-4 to TRBJ2-3; perhaps TRBD1 as D (6 bases). The DNA end is more similar to TRBJ1-5, so the J call may be wrong. The CDR3 is made up of 14 amino acids.

At least ten counts were recorded for this clonotype. The rearrangement joins TRBV19 to TRBJ2-1, with 10 bases matching TRBD1. The J segment lost 10 bases and the V segment lost 4 bases, leaving 4 bases of the junction unmatched. Looked up from germline, CDR1 is LNHDA and CDR2 is SQIVND (reference sequence). This CDR3 region has 13 residues. DNA for the CDR3: TGTGCCAGTAGTACTTCGACAGGGGGCGAGCAGTTCTTC. Translated, it gives CASSTSTGGEQFF.

As regards this clonotype: Since a far larger clone is one base different, this is likely a read error. The rearrangement links TRBV7-9 to TRBJ1-1; D gene unclear. Germline CDR1 and CDR2: SEHNR and FQNEAQ (reference sequence). The CDR3 loop spans 13 amino acids. The V gene lost 2 bases and the J gene lost 3 bases, with 7 bases spanning the gap. CDR3 nucleotides: TGTGCCAGCAGCTTAATGGTGGACACTGAAGCTTTCTTT. Translation: CASSLMVDTEAFF.

This clonotype was seen many times. The chain joins TRBV20-1 to TRBJ2-1, with 11 nucleotides matching TRBD2. V trimming: 6 bases; J trimming: 5 bases; junction bases outside the gene matches: 15. Germline V gene data show CDR1 as DFQATT and CDR2 as SNEGSKA (reference sequence). There are 17 residues in the CDR3. The chain's CDR3 is CSARGPTSGGNNNEQFF. The CDR3 DNA follows: TGCAGTGCGCGGGGACCTACTAGCGGGGGTAACAACAATGAGCAGTTCTTC.

In this sample, this clonotype turned up a few times. The chain is built from TRBV12-3 or TRBV12-4 and TRBJ1-2; D is undetermined. CDR3 length equals 14 residues. The ends were cut back, 5 bases at V and 2 bases at J, with 12 bases in the middle. The CDR3 reads CASSLWAGNYGYTF. CDR3 DNA: TGTGCCAGCAGTCTTTGGGCGGGGAACTATGGCTACACCTTC.

This clonotype was seen ten or more times. At one end, the junction sequence differs from germline, possibly due to a read error. This chain's CDR3 is CASTPSGANVQTF. The CDR3 DNA is TGTGCCAGCACCCCCTCTGGGGCCAACGTCCAGACTTTC. The rearrangement links TRBV6-2 or TRBV6-3 to TRBJ2-6; the D gene is possibly TRBD1 (5 bases). The CDR3 runs to 13 residues. The V gene's germline CDR1 is MNHEY and CDR2 SVGEGT.

The table lists this clonotype with many counts. The chain recombines TRBV29-1 with TRBJ1-1; tentative D call: TRBD1 (5 bases). Germline V gene sequence: CDR1 SQVTM, CDR2 ANQGSEA. This CDR3 spans 12 amino acids. The ends were cut back, 8 bases at V and 0 bases at J, with 10 bases in the middle. The DNA for the CDR3 is TGCAGCTTTTGCAGGGTGAACACTGAAGCTTTCTTT. Its protein product is CSFCRVNTEAFF. Drawing the rest from reference TRBV29-1 and TRBJ1-1, the complete variable domain is SAVISQKPSRDICQRGTSLTIQCQVDSQVTMMFWYRQQPGQSLTLIATANQGSEATYESGFVIDKFPISRPNLTFSTLTVSNMSPEDSSIYLCSFCRVNTEAFFGQGTRLTVV.

This clonotype was observed a handful of times. The rearrangement joins TRBV27 to TRBJ1-1; the D gene is possibly TRBD1 (5 bases). V was clipped by 2 bases and J by 4 bases, with 20 bases between them. CDR1 MNHEY and CDR2 SMNVEV come from the germline V gene (reference sequence). This CDR3 spans 17 amino acids. Here the CDR3 DNA reads TGTGCCAGCAGTTTACGACAGTTGAGGGCTGAAGGCACTGAAGCTTTCTTT. The encoded protein is CASSLRQLRAEGTEAFF.

This chain uses TRBV6-1 with TRBJ2-3, with 9 bases matching TRBD2. Germline lookup yields CDR1 MNHNS and CDR2 SASEGT. V dropped 4 bases and J dropped 5; count of bases not matched to a gene: 4. The CDR3 covers 14 residues. The chain's CDR3 is CASSGGGAGDTQYF. DNA for the CDR3: TGTGCCAGCAGTGGCGGGGGGGCCGGAGATACGCAGTATTTT.

To note about this clonotype: One base away lies a much larger clone, so this may be a sequencing read error. This rearrangement joins TRBV27 to TRBJ2-7, with 7 bases fitting TRBD1. Germline V gene sequence: CDR1 MNHEY, CDR2 SMNVEV (reference sequence). The CDR3 spans 13 residues. CDR3 DNA sequence: TGTGCCAGCAGTTTTGGGGACAGCTACGAGCAGCACTTC. Protein product: CASSFGDSYEQHF.

The chain is built from TRBV2 and TRBJ2-1, with D unclear. Germline V lookup: CDR1 SNHLY, CDR2 FYNNEI. Trimming cost V 6 bases and J 9 bases, with 15 bases left between them. This CDR3 is built from 13 residues. The DNA of the CDR3 is TGTGCCAGCAGCCAGCAGACACTGAGTGAGCAGTTCTTC. Its protein is CASSQQTLSEQFF.

This clonotype showed up many times. This chain joins TRBV2 and TRBJ1-5; 10 nucleotides agree with TRBD1. V lost 6 bases, J lost 1 base, and 3 bases stayed unmatched. The germline V gene has CDR1 SNHLY and CDR2 FYNNEI. The CDR3 is 15 residues long. In DNA form, the CDR3 reads TGTGCCAGCAGCGGGACAGGGGTGAGCAATCAGCCCCAGCATTTT. It specifies CASSGTGVSNQPQHF.

V usage is TRBV5-6 and J usage is TRBJ1-1; D remains ambiguous. This CDR3 comprises 14 residues. V lost 4 bases, J lost 3 bases, and 13 bases lay in between. Germline CDR1 and CDR2: SGHDT and YYEEEE. The chain's CDR3 is CASSLPGSYTEAFF. Written as DNA, the CDR3 is TGTGCCAGCAGCCTCCCGGGATCTTACACTGAAGCTTTCTTT.

The J gene is TRBJ2-1, the V gene TRBV12-3 or TRBV12-4; 11 nucleotides match TRBD2. V lost 3 bases to trimming and J lost 6 bases; unmatched junction nucleotides: 7. The CDR3 has 16 residues. The CDR3 DNA reads as TGTGCCAGCAGTTTCCTAGCGGGGGGCGTGACCAATGAGCAGTTCTTC. It translates to CASSFLAGGVTNEQFF.

The chain couples TRBV20-1 to TRBJ1-2, with D perhaps TRBD1 (6 bases). CDR3 size: 17 residues. Germline lookup yields CDR1 DFQATT and CDR2 SNEGSKA (reference sequence). Trimming shortened V by 2 bases and J by 0 bases, and 19 bases separated the two germline ends. CDR3 sequence: CSARPFPGHHSNYGYTF. DNA of the CDR3: TGCAGTGCTAGACCTTTCCCGGGACACCACTCTAACTATGGCTACACCTTC.

The table lists this clonotype with many counts. This chain joins TRBV2 and TRBJ1-1; D is unclear. The CDR3 is made up of 14 amino acids. Germline CDR1 SNHLY, CDR2 FYNNEI. The ends were cut back, 9 bases at V and 0 bases at J, with 14 bases in the middle. This chain's CDR3 is CASRERLMNTEAFF. As DNA, the CDR3 is TGTGCCAGTAGGGAACGTTTAATGAACACTGAAGCTTTCTTT.

This clonotype was found many times. The genes are TRBV29-1 and TRBJ2-5; no firm D call. CDR3 length: 9 residues. CDR1 is SQVTM, CDR2 ANQGSEA, per germline. With 6 bases removed from V and 5 bases from J, the gap between germline ends came to 4 bases. The CDR3 here is CSVGETQYF. The DNA of the CDR3 is TGCAGCGTCGGTGAGACCCAGTACTTC.

With regard to this clonotype: This sequence may be a read error, since a much larger clone differs from it by one base. V gene TRBV7-2 combines with J gene TRBJ1-1, with no clear D. V was clipped by 3 bases and J by 0 bases, with 5 bases between them. Per germline, CDR1 SGHTA and CDR2 FQGNSA. CDR3 length: 13 amino acids. The CDR3 sequence: CASSFRVNTEAFF. For the CDR3, the DNA is TGTGCCAGCAGCTTTCGCGTGAACACTGAAGCTTTCTTT.

The chain has TRBV20-1 and TRBJ2-1; D may match TRBD1 or TRBD2 (5 bases each). There are 13 residues in the CDR3. The V gene lost 4 bases and the J gene lost 5 bases, with 12 bases spanning the gap. The V gene's germline CDR1 is DFQATT and CDR2 SNEGSKA (reference sequence). The CDR3 coding sequence is TGCAGTGCTAAACGGGGCATCGACAATGAGCAGTTCTTC. Protein sequence: CSAKRGIDNEQFF.

This clonotype has ten or more counts. The V and J genes are TRBV2 and TRBJ2-1; 9 bases map to TRBD1. The CDR3 contains 14 residues. CDR1 is SNHLY and CDR2 is FYNNEI in the germline V gene. Losses at the gene ends were 6 bases for V and 4 bases for J; bases not matched to a gene: 4. The CDR3 is CASRRQGEYNEQFF. The CDR3 DNA is TGTGCCAGCAGACGACAGGGGGAGTACAATGAGCAGTTCTTC.

Worth noting for this clonotype: A much larger clonotype is one base distant, so this may be a read error. The gene calls are TRBV29-1 and TRBJ2-4, with 7 bases aligning to TRBD1. This CDR3 is 20 amino acids long. Germline CDR1 reads SQVTM; CDR2 reads ANQGSEA. V shed 1 base and J 3 bases; nucleotides not matched to a gene: 21. The CDR3 sequence: CSVEVSSKTLYRDSKNIQYF. CDR3 bases: TGCAGCGTTGAAGTGTCCTCAAAGACACTATACCGGGACAGCAAAAACATTCAGTACTTC.